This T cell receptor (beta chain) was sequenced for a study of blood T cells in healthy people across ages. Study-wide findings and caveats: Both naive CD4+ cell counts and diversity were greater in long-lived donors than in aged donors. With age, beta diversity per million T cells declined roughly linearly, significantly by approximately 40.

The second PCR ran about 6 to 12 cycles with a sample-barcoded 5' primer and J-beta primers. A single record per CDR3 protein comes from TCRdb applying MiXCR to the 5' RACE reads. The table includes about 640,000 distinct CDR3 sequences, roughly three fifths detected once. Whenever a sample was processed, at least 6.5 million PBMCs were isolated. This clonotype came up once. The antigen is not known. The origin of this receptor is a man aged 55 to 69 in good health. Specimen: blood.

The DNA of the CDR3 is TGTGCCATCAAATCTGGACCCCCGAGGGAGACCCAGTACTTC. It encodes CAIKSGPPRETQYF. This sequence joins TRBV10-3 and TRBJ2-7, with unresolved D. The J call may be incorrect, as the DNA end agrees better with TRBJ2-5. The CDR3 is made up of 14 amino acids. Germline loops: CDR1 ENHRY, CDR2 SYGVKD.